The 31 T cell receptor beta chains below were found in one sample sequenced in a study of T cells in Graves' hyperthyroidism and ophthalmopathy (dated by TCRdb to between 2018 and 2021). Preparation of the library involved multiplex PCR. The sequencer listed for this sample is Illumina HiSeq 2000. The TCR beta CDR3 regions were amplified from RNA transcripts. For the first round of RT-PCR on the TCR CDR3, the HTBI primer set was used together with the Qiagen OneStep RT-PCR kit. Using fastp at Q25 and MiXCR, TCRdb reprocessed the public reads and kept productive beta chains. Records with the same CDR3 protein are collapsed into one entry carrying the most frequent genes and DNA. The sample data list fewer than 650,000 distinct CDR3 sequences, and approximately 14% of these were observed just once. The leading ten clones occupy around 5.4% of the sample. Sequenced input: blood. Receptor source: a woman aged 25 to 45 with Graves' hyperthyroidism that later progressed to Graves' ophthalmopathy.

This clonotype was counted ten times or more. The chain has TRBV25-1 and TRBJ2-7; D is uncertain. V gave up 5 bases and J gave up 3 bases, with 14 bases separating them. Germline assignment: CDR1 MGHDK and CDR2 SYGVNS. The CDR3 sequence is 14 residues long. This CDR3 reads CASSLSGKGYEQYF. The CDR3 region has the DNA TGTGCCAGCAGTCTATCAGGCAAAGGCTACGAGCAGTACTTC.

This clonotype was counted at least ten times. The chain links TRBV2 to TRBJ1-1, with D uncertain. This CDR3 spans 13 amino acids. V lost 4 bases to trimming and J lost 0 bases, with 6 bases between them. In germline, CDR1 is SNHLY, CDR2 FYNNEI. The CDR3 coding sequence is TGTGCCAGCAGTGGAGGAATGAACACTGAAGCTTTCTTT. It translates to CASSGGMNTEAFF.

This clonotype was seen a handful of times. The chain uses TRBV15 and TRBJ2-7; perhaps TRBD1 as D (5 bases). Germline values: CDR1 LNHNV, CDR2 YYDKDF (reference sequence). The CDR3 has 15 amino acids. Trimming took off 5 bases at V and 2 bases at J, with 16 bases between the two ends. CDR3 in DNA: TGTGCCACCAGCGGCAGACAGAACCCAACCTACGAGCAGTACTTC. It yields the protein CATSGRQNPTYEQYF.

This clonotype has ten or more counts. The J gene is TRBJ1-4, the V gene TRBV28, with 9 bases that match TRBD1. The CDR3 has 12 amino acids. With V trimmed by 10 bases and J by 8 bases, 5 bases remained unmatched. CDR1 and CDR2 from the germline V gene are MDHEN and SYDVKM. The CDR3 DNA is TGTGCCACCAGCACAGGGGGCGAAAAACTGTTTTTT. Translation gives CATSTGGEKLFF.

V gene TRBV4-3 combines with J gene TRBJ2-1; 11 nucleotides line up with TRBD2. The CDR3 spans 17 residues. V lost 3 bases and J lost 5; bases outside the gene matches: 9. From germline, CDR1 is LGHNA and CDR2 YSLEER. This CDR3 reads CASSQLSGTSGNNEQFF. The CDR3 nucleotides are TGCGCCAGCAGCCAGTTGTCCGGGACTAGCGGAAACAATGAGCAGTTCTTC.

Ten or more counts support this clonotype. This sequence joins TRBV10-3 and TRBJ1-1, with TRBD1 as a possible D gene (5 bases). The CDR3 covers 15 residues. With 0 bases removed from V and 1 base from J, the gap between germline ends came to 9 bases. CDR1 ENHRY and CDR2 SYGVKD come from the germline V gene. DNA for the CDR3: TGTGCCATCAGTGAGTCTGCGACAGAGAACACTGAAGCTTTCTTT. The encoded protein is CAISESATENTEAFF.

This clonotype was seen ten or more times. CDR3 in amino acids: CASRQGEGEQYF. The CDR3 DNA reads TGCGCCAGCCGACAGGGCGAGGGCGAGCAGTACTTC. The chain combines TRBV5-1 with TRBJ2-7; 7 bases are a match to TRBD1. The CDR3 covers 12 residues. The germline V gene has CDR1 SGHRS and CDR2 YFSETQ. Trimming at V came to 7 bases and at J to 6 bases, leaving 7 bases not matched to a gene.

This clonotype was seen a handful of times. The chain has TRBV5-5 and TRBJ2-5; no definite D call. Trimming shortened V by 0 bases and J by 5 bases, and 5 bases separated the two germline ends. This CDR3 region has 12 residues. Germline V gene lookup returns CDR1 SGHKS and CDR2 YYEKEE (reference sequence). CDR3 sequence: CASSLDPETQYF. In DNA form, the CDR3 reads TGTGCCAGCAGCTTGGATCCGGAGACCCAGTACTTC. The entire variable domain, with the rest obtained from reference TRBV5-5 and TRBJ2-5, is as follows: DAGVTQSPTHLIKTRGQQVTLRCSPISGHKSVSWYQQVLGQGPQFIFQYYEKEERGRGNFPDRFSARQFPNYSSELNVNALLLGDSALYLCASSLDPETQYFGPGTRLLVL.

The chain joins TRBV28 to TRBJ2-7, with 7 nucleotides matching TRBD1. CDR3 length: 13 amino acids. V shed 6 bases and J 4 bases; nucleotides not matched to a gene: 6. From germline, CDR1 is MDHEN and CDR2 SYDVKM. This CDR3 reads CASSIIRGYEQYF. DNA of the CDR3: TGTGCCAGCAGCATCATCAGGGGGTACGAGCAGTACTTC.

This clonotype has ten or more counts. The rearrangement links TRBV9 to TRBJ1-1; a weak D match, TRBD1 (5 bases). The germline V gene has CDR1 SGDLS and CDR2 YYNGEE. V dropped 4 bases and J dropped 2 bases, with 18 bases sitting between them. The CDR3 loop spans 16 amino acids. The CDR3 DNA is TGTGCCAGCAGCCCCGGACGAGGGGACCGAAACACTGAAGCTTTCTTT. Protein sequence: CASSPGRGDRNTEAFF.

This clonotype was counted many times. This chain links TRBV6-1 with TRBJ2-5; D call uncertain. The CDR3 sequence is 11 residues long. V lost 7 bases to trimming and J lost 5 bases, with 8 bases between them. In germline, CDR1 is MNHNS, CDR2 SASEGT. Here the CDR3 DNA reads TGTGCCAGCATATTTGCCGAGACCCAGTACTTC. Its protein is CASIFAETQYF.

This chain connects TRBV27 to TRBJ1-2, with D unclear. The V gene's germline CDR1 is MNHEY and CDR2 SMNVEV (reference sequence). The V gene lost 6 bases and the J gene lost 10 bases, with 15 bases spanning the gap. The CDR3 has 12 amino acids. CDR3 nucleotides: TGTGCCAGCAGCCTCCAAGGCCCTCCCTACACCTTC. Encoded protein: CASSLQGPPYTF.

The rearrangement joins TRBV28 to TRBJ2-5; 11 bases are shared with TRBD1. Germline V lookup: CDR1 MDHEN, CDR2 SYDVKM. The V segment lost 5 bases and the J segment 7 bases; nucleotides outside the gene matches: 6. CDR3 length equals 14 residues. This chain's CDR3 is CASSLDRGRGTQYF. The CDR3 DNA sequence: TGTGCCAGCAGTCTGGACAGGGGGCGAGGGACCCAGTACTTC.

Here the CDR3 DNA reads TGCGCCAGCAGCCAGGGCCCGGGACAGGGAATTTATACGCAGTATTTT. It specifies CASSQGPGQGIYTQYF. The chain links TRBV4-1 to TRBJ2-3; 9 bases agree with TRBD1. This CDR3 is 16 amino acids long. CDR1 MGHRA and CDR2 YSYEKL come from the germline V gene. V gave up 3 bases and J gave up 7 bases; unmatched junction bases: 11.

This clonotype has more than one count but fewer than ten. As DNA, the CDR3 is TGTGCCAGCAGCTTCGGAGAGTACACTGAAGCTTTCTTT. Translation gives CASSFGEYTEAFF. The rearrangement joins TRBV7-2 to TRBJ1-1; D ambiguous. With 3 bases removed from V and 3 bases from J, the gap between germline ends came to 8 bases. Germline V gene lookup returns CDR1 SGHTA and CDR2 FQGNSA. This CDR3 contains 13 residues.

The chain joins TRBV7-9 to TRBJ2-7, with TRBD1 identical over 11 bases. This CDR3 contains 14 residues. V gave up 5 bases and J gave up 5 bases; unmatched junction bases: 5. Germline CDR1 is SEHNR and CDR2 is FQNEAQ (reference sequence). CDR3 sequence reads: CASSRTDRGHEQYF. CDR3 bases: TGTGCCAGCAGCCGTACGGACAGGGGGCACGAGCAGTACTTC.

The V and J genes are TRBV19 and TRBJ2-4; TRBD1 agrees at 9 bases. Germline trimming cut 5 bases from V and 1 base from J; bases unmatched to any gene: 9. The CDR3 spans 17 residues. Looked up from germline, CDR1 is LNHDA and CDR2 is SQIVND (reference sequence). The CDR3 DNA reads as TGTGCCAGTAGTCCGGGACAGGGAAGACTGGCCAAAAACATTCAGTACTTC. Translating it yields CASSPGQGRLAKNIQYF.

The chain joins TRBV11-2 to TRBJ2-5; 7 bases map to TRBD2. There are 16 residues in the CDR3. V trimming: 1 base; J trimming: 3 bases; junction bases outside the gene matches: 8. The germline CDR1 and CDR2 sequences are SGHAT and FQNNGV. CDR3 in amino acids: CASSLAGTTYEETQYF. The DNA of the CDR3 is TGTGCCAGCAGCTTAGCGGGGACTACCTATGAAGAGACCCAGTACTTC.

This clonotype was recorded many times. CDR3 amino acids: CASSLTPGYNQPQHF. The CDR3 DNA reads TGTGCCAGCAGTCTTACACCGGGTTACAATCAGCCCCAGCATTTT. This chain uses TRBV27 with TRBJ1-5, with D unclear. The CDR3 is 15 residues long. The V and J ends lost 5 bases and 3 bases respectively, with 14 bases between them. CDR1 is MNHEY and CDR2 is SMNVEV in the germline V gene (reference sequence).

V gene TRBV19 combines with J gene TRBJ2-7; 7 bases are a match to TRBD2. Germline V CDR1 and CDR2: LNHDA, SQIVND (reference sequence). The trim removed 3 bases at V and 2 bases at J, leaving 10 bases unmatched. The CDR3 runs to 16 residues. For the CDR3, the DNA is TGTGCCAGTAGTATTGGGGCTAGCGGACCCGCCTACGAGCAGTACTTC. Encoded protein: CASSIGASGPAYEQYF.

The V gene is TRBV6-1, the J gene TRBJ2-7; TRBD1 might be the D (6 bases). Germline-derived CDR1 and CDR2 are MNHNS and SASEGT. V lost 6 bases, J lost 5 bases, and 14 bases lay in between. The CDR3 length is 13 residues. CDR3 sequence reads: CASRRGGRNEQYF. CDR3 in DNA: TGTGCCAGCAGGAGAGGGGGTCGAAACGAGCAGTACTTC.

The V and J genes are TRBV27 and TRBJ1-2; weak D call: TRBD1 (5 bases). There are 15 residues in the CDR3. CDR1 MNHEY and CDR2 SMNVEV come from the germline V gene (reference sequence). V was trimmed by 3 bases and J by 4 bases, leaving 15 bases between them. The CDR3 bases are TGTGCCAGCAGTTTTCGGGCAGGGCCGATCTATGGCTACACCTTC. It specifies CASSFRAGPIYGYTF.

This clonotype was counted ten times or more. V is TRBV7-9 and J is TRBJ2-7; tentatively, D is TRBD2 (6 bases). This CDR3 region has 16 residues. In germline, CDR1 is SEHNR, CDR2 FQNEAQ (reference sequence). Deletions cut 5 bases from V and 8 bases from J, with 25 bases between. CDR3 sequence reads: CASSLSRGGSAFQQYF. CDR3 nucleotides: TGTGCCAGCAGCCTATCACGGGGAGGCTCCGCTTTTCAGCAGTACTTC.

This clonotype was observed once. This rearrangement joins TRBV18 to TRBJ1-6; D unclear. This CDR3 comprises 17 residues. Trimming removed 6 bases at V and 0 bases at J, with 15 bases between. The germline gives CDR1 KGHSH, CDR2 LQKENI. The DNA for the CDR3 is TGTGCCAGCTCGTACTCCGCGGTTAGCTCCTATAATTCACCCCTCCACTTT. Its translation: CASSYSAVSSYNSPLHF.

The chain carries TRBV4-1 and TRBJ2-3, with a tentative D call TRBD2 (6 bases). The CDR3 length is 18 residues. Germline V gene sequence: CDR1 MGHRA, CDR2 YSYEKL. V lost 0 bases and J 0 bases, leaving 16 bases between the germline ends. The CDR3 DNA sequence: TGCGCCAGCAGCCAAGATCCTCTCCTAGCGAGAAGCACAGATACGCAGTATTTT. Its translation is CASSQDPLLARSTDTQYF.

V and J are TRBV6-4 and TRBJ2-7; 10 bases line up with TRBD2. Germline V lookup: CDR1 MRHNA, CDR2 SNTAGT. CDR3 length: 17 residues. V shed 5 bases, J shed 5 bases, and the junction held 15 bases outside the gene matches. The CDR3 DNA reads TGTGCCAGCAGTTATAATCTAGCGGGAGAGGGTTTCGACGAGCAGTACTTC. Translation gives CASSYNLAGEGFDEQYF.

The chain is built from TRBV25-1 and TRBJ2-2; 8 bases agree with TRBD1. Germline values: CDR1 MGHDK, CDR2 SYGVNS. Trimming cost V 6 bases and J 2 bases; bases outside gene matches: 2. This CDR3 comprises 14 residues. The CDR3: CASSSGGNTGELFF. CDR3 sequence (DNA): TGTGCCAGCAGCTCAGGGGGCAACACCGGGGAGCTGTTTTTT.

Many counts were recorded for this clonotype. The DNA of the CDR3 is TGTGCCAGCAGCCAAGATCCGGAGATTCTGAACACTGAAGCTTTCTTT. Translation gives CASSQDPEILNTEAFF. J is TRBJ1-1 and V is TRBV14; no definite D call. Germline V CDR1 and CDR2: SGHDN, FVKESK. V was trimmed by 0 bases and J by 0 bases, leaving 11 bases between them. CDR3 length equals 16 residues.

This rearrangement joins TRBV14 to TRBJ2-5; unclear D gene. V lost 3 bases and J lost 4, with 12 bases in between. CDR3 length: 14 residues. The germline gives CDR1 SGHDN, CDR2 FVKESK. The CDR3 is CASSQDLRGETQYF. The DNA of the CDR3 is TGTGCCAGCAGCCAGGACCTAAGAGGAGAGACCCAGTACTTC.

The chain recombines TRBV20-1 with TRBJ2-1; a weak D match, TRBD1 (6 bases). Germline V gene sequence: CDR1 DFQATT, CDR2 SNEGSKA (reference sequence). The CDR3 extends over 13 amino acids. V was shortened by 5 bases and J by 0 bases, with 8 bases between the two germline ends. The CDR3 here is CSAPTGSYNEQFF. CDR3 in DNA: TGCAGTGCTCCGACAGGCTCCTACAATGAGCAGTTCTTC.

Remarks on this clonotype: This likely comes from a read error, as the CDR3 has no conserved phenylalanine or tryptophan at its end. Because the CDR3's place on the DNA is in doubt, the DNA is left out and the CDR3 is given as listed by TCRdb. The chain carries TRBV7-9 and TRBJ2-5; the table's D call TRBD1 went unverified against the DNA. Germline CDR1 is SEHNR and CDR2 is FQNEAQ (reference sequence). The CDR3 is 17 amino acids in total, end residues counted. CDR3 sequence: CASSSPKQTGVRETQCL.